Below, 28 T cell receptor beta chains from the same sample are listed, as sequenced in a study of T cell repertoires in cytomegalovirus infection. No antigen has been identified for these receptors. Via MiXCR, TCRdb re-called the reads, giving one row per CDR3 protein. The top ten hold roughly 25% of the sample, which has roughly 180,000 distinct CDR3 sequences, about 20% seen once. Specimen: CD8+ T cells from cultured PBMCs, collected from culture after CMV antigen stimulation. The receptors derive from a human donor in good health (CMV status not recorded). Some clones in this sample may be carry-over from other donors' samples.

This clonotype occurred once. The rearrangement links TRBV12-3 or TRBV12-4 to TRBJ1-2, with TRBD1 matching 10 bases. With 7 bases clipped from V and 4 bases from J, the junction kept 18 bases outside the gene matches. The CDR3 extends over 18 amino acids. The CDR3 loop reads CASTPSWGQGKLGYGYTF. As DNA, the CDR3 is TGTGCCAGCACCCCAAGTTGGGGACAGGGGAAACTGGGCTATGGCTACACCTTC.

This clonotype was recorded a few times. Here the CDR3 reads CASSLMGTYEQYF. Written as DNA, the CDR3 is TGTGCCAGCAGTTTAATGGGGACCTACGAGCAGTACTTC. The rearrangement links TRBV12-3 or TRBV12-4 to TRBJ2-7; D gene unclear. With 2 bases removed from V and 2 bases from J, the gap between germline ends came to 7 bases. This CDR3 has 13 residues.

The chain couples TRBV19 to TRBJ2-2; D is unclear. The CDR3 has 17 residues. V was shortened by 0 bases and J by 1 base, with 12 bases between the two germline ends. The V gene's germline CDR1 is LNHDA and CDR2 SQIVND (reference sequence). The CDR3, as DNA: TGTGCCAGTAGTATAGATCTATTACAACTGAACACCGGGGAGCTGTTTTTT. Translating gives CASSIDLLQLNTGELFF.

The chain carries TRBV7-9 and TRBJ2-3; 7 nucleotides agree with TRBD1. J lost 2 bases, V lost 5 bases, and 10 bases had no gene match. Per germline, CDR1 SEHNR and CDR2 FQNEAQ (reference sequence). The CDR3 is made up of 16 amino acids. The CDR3 coding sequence is TGTGCCAGCAGCCCGGGACAGACTATATCCACAGATACGCAGTATTTT. It is translated as CASSPGQTISTDTQYF.

This clonotype was seen at least ten times. The chain joins TRBV7-8 to TRBJ2-7, with D maybe TRBD2 (6 bases). There are 17 residues in the CDR3. V lost 5 bases and J 2 bases, leaving 22 bases between the germline ends. The germline V gene encodes CDR1 SGHVS and CDR2 FQNEAQ. CDR3 DNA: TGTGCCAGCAGCGCTACAATTTCATGGAGGGGCGCCTACGAGCAGTACTTC. It is translated as CASSATISWRGAYEQYF.

This clonotype occurred a few times. J is TRBJ1-1 and V is TRBV14; no clear D gene. The CDR3 loop spans 14 amino acids. Trimming cost V 2 bases and J 4 bases, with 11 bases left between them. The V gene's germline CDR1 is SGHDN and CDR2 FVKESK. The CDR3 coding sequence is TGTGCCAGCAGCCAACAATCTCGTCCCACTGAAGCTTTCTTT. This gives the protein CASSQQSRPTEAFF.

The chain joins TRBV30 to TRBJ2-7; the D gene is possibly TRBD1 (5 bases). Germline V gene sequence: CDR1 GTSNPN, CDR2 SVGIG (reference sequence). Trimming removed 0 bases at V and 4 bases at J, with 10 bases between. This CDR3 contains 13 residues. The CDR3 DNA sequence: TGTGCCTGGAGTGTAGGGCAGGGTTACGAGCAGTACTTC. Translation: CAWSVGQGYEQYF. Filled out from reference TRBV30 and TRBJ2-7, the complete variable domain reads SQTIHQWPATLVQPVGSPLSLECTVEGTSNPNLYWYRQAAGRGLQLLFYSVGIGQISSEVPQNLSASRPQDRQFILSSKKLLLSDSGFYLCAWSVGQGYEQYFGPGTRLTVT.

This clonotype was counted only a few times. This rearrangement joins TRBV7-8 to TRBJ1-2; D may be TRBD1 (5 bases). V lost 8 bases and J lost 3, with 13 bases in between. The CDR3 has 13 amino acids. The germline gives CDR1 SGHVS, CDR2 FQNEAQ. CDR3 protein: CASQSGRDYGYTF. The CDR3 bases are TGTGCCAGCCAGTCAGGGCGAGACTATGGCTACACCTTC.

This clonotype was seen only a few times. The chain uses TRBV7-2 and TRBJ2-7; D may be TRBD1 (6 bases). The CDR3 totals 15 residues. The germline gives CDR1 SGHTA, CDR2 FQGNSA. V was shortened by 1 base and J by 2 bases, with 12 bases between the two germline ends. The CDR3 DNA follows: TGTGCCAGCAGCTTAGGGGACATGGGGCCCTACGAGCAGTACTTC. Residues: CASSLGDMGPYEQYF.

This clonotype was detected a few times. CDR3 sequence reads: CASRTFDRPEAFF. Here the CDR3 DNA reads TGTGCCAGCAGAACCTTTGACAGGCCTGAAGCTTTCTTT. V usage is TRBV12-3 or TRBV12-4 and J usage is TRBJ1-1; maybe TRBD1 (6 bases). The CDR3 has 13 residues. The ends were cut back, 6 bases at V and 6 bases at J, with 14 bases in the middle.

This clonotype appeared a few times. CDR3 sequence reads: CASSQVGSYEQYF. In DNA form, the CDR3 reads TGCGCCAGCAGCCAAGTGGGCAGCTACGAGCAGTACTTC. The rearrangement joins TRBV4-1 to TRBJ2-7; D is uncertain. The CDR3 runs to 13 residues. Germline lookup yields CDR1 MGHRA and CDR2 YSYEKL. Deletions cut 1 base from V and 3 bases from J, with 7 bases between.

The chain recombines TRBV4-1 with TRBJ2-2; TRBD2 is a possible D gene (6 bases). The CDR3 has 16 residues. The germline gives CDR1 MGHRA, CDR2 YSYEKL. V lost 2 bases and J lost 4, with 14 bases in between. CDR3: CASSQISGDITGELFF. The DNA for the CDR3 is TGCGCCAGCAGCCAAATTAGCGGTGATATCACCGGGGAGCTGTTTTTT.

This clonotype was detected only a few times. The chain is built from TRBV5-6 and TRBJ2-7; unclear D gene. This CDR3 contains 14 residues. Trimming pared 0 bases from V and 5 bases from J, leaving 12 bases between. Per germline, CDR1 SGHDT and CDR2 YYEEEE. This CDR3 is CASSLVYGANEQYF. In nucleotides, the CDR3 is TGTGCCAGCAGCTTGGTCTATGGCGCAAACGAGCAGTACTTC.

This chain links TRBV12-3 or TRBV12-4 with TRBJ1-2; D uncertain. The CDR3 extends over 14 amino acids. V dropped 0 bases and J dropped 6 bases, with 11 bases sitting between them. Here the CDR3 reads CASSLASPWNGYTF. The CDR3 coding sequence is TGTGCCAGCAGTTTAGCATCCCCTTGGAATGGCTACACCTTC.

A few counts support this clonotype. For the CDR3, the DNA is TGTGCCAGCAGTTTATCTCCCTACCAAGGCTCTGGAAACACCATATATTTT. Translated, it gives CASSLSPYQGSGNTIYF. The V call is TRBV27, the J call TRBJ1-3, with D unresolved. The length of the CDR3 is 17 residues. In germline, CDR1 is MNHEY, CDR2 SMNVEV (reference sequence). V lost 0 bases and J 0 bases, leaving 12 bases between the germline ends.

This chain joins TRBV7-4 and TRBJ1-3, with TRBD1 identical over 7 bases. The V segment lost 5 bases and the J segment 2 bases; nucleotides outside the gene matches: 9. This CDR3 has 16 residues. CDR1 and CDR2 from the germline V gene are SGHVT and SQSDAQ. CDR3 sequence reads: CASSPPVQGTGNTIYF. CDR3 coding DNA: TGTGCCAGCAGCCCGCCAGTACAGGGGACTGGAAACACCATATATTTT.

This clonotype was found a few times. V is TRBV12-3 or TRBV12-4 and J is TRBJ2-5; TRBD2 might be the D (6 bases). Trimming removed 7 bases from V and 6 bases from J, with 21 bases in between. The CDR3 has 15 amino acids. CDR3 protein: CASILGRSGEKTQYF. CDR3 coding DNA: TGTGCCAGCATTCTTGGGAGGTCCGGGGAAAAGACCCAGTACTTC.

This clonotype appeared a few times. This chain connects TRBV28 to TRBJ2-7, with 8 bases aligning to TRBD1. The CDR3 is 14 residues long. J lost 1 base, V lost 7 bases, and 6 bases had no gene match. Germline assignment: CDR1 MDHEN and CDR2 SYDVKM. The chain's CDR3 is CASTRDRFSYEQYF. CDR3 nucleotides: TGTGCCAGCACTCGGGACAGGTTTTCCTACGAGCAGTACTTC.

This clonotype was detected a few times. This chain joins TRBV6-1 and TRBJ2-1; TRBD2 is a possible D gene (7 bases). Germline V gene data show CDR1 as MNHNS and CDR2 as SASEGT. Trimming removed 5 bases from V and 7 bases from J, with 15 bases in between. The CDR3 extends over 14 amino acids. As DNA, the CDR3 is TGTGCCAGCAGTCTCTCGGGGGGCAAAAATGAGCAGTTCTTC. Protein product: CASSLSGGKNEQFF.

This clonotype was counted only a few times. This chain joins TRBV6-5 and TRBJ1-4; D unresolved. The ends were cut back, 2 bases at V and 8 bases at J, with 9 bases in the middle. The CDR3 totals 13 residues. The germline V gene has CDR1 MNHEY and CDR2 SVGAGI. CDR3 coding DNA: TGTGCCAGCAGTTACAGGGTGGAAGAAAAACTGTTTTTT. Translating it yields CASSYRVEEKLFF.

The sample holds a few counts of this clonotype. The V and J genes are TRBV14 and TRBJ1-3, with D unresolved. Trimming took 0 bases from V and 4 from J, leaving 10 bases between them. CDR3 length: 15 amino acids. Germline V gives CDR1 SGHDN, CDR2 FVKESK. CDR3 sequence reads: CASSQDSFPGNTIYF. Written as DNA, the CDR3 is TGTGCCAGCAGCCAAGATTCCTTCCCGGGAAACACCATATATTTT.

The gene calls are TRBV7-2 and TRBJ1-2, with D unclear. The CDR3 has 16 amino acids. Trimming removed 5 bases from V and 2 bases from J, with 18 bases in between. CDR1 SGHTA and CDR2 FQGNSA come from the germline V gene. CDR3 nucleotides: TGTGCCAGCAGCCCGCGAACGACGGGGAAGAACTATGGCTACACCTTC. It yields the protein CASSPRTTGKNYGYTF.

This clonotype was seen a handful of times. The chain is built from TRBV7-2 and TRBJ2-3; 15 bases agree with TRBD2. Germline V lookup: CDR1 SGHTA, CDR2 FQGNSA. Losses at the gene ends were 7 bases for V and 0 bases for J; bases not matched to a gene: 8. The CDR3 sequence is 18 residues long. For the CDR3, the DNA is TGTGCCAGCATACCGGGACTAGCGGGGGGTCCCAGCACAGATACGCAGTATTTT. Translated: CASIPGLAGGPSTDTQYF.

The J gene is TRBJ1-5, the V gene TRBV2; D not resolved. Germline V gene data show CDR1 as SNHLY and CDR2 as FYNNEI. Trimming removed 5 bases at V and 2 bases at J, with 10 bases between. The CDR3 is 14 residues long. DNA for the CDR3: TGTGCCAGCAGTTCAGGAGAGGGCAATCAGCCCCAGCATTTT. As protein: CASSSGEGNQPQHF.

The chain joins TRBV12-3 or TRBV12-4 to TRBJ1-1, with D perhaps matching TRBD1 (6 bases). The CDR3 is made up of 12 amino acids. Trimming shortened V by 10 bases and J by 3 bases, and 12 bases separated the two germline ends. The CDR3 coding sequence is TGTGCCATCCGTCAGGGGCACACTGAAGCTTTCTTT. Residues: CAIRQGHTEAFF.

The rearrangement links TRBV7-9 to TRBJ2-1, with D maybe TRBD1 (6 bases). The CDR3 loop spans 14 amino acids. V lost 5 bases and J 6 bases, leaving 14 bases between the germline ends. CDR1 and CDR2 from the germline V gene are SEHNR and FQNEAQ (reference sequence). The DNA of the CDR3 is TGTGCCAGCAGCGAGGACAGTTCGCGCAATGAGCAGTTCTTC. The encoded protein is CASSEDSSRNEQFF.

This clonotype was detected only a few times. The V and J genes are TRBV2 and TRBJ2-5, with 9 bases aligning to TRBD2. Germline lookup yields CDR1 SNHLY and CDR2 FYNNEI. The J segment lost 2 bases and the V segment lost 2 bases, leaving 9 bases of the junction unmatched. The CDR3 loop spans 17 amino acids. The chain's CDR3 is CASSETWIAGAQETQYF. CDR3 nucleotides: TGTGCCAGCAGTGAAACTTGGATAGCGGGGGCACAAGAGACCCAGTACTTC.

This chain joins TRBV11-2 and TRBJ1-1; D call uncertain. Per the germline V gene, CDR1 is SGHAT and CDR2 is FQNNGV. V lost 0 bases and J lost 1, with 6 bases in between. The CDR3 is made up of 14 amino acids. The CDR3 protein is CASSLDLANTEAFF. CDR3 bases: TGTGCCAGCAGCTTAGATCTTGCGAACACTGAAGCTTTCTTT.